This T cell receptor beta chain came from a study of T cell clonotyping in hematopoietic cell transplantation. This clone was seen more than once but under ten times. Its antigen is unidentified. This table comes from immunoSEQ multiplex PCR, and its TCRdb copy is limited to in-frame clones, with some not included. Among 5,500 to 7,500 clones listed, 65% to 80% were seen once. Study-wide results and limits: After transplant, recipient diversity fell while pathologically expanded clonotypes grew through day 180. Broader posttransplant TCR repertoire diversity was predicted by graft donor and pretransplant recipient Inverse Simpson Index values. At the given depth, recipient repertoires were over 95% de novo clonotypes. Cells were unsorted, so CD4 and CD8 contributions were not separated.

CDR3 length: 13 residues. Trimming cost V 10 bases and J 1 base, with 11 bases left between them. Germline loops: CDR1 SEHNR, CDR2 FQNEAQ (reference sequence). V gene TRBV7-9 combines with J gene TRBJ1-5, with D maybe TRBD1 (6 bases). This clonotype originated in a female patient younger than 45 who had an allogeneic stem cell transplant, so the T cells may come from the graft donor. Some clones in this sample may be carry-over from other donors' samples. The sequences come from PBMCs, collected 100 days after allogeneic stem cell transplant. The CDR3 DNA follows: TGTGCCACCCAAGGGGGGAGCAATCAGCCCCAGCATTTT. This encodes CATQGGSNQPQHF.